These 10 T cell receptor beta chains share one sample of origin, sequenced in a study of blood T cell repertoires in COVID-19. Produced via immunoSEQ multiplex PCR; TCRdb's table is partial and in-frame only. Counted here are a few hundred thousand clones, roughly 90% occurring once; the ten biggest clones make up less than 3.5%. Material: peripheral blood. Source of these receptors: a woman aged 25 to 45 with COVID-19, enrolled during active disease.

V gene TRBV5-5 combines with J gene TRBJ2-7, with 11 bases lining up with TRBD1. Germline V gene data show CDR1 as SGHKS and CDR2 as YYEKEE (reference sequence). V trimming: 1 base; J trimming: 3 bases; junction bases outside the gene matches: 9. The length of the CDR3 is 17 residues. The CDR3 spells CASSLSAWTGGFYEQYF. CDR3 nucleotide sequence: TGTGCCAGCAGCTTGTCGGCTTGGACAGGGGGCTTCTACGAGCAGTACTTC.

V is TRBV19 and J is TRBJ2-2, with TRBD2 matching 14 bases. The V gene end was trimmed by 5 bases and the J gene end by 7 bases; junction bases not matched to a gene: 12. This CDR3 comprises 18 residues. Per germline, CDR1 LNHDA and CDR2 SQIVND (reference sequence). CDR3 nucleotides: TGTGCCAGTAGTCCCATCGGGACTAGCGGGAGAGTTGACGGGGAGCTGTTTTTT. As protein: CASSPIGTSGRVDGELFF.

The chain couples TRBV27 to TRBJ1-3, with 9 bases aligning to TRBD1. V lost 5 bases, J lost 0 bases, and 11 bases stayed unmatched. CDR1 is MNHEY and CDR2 is SMNVEV in the germline V gene (reference sequence). The CDR3 spans 18 residues. The chain's CDR3 is CASSPRRDRESSGNTIYF. In nucleotides, the CDR3 is TGTGCCAGCAGTCCTCGCCGGGACAGGGAGAGCTCTGGAAACACCATATATTTT.

The chain uses TRBV30 and TRBJ1-2; 11 positions agree with TRBD1. The length of the CDR3 is 14 residues. V was pared by 4 bases and J by 3 bases, with 4 bases of the junction left unmatched. Germline V gene data show CDR1 as GTSNPN and CDR2 as SVGIG (reference sequence). The CDR3 nucleotides are TGTGCCTGGAAGGGACAGGGGGTTTACTATGGCTACACCTTC. Residues: CAWKGQGVYYGYTF.

The count of this clone is one. The chain joins TRBV3-1 (or the pseudogene TRBV3-2) to TRBJ2-7, with 12 bases lining up with TRBD2. The CDR3 spans 15 residues. The ends lost 0 bases at V and 13 bases at J; junction bases unmatched: 10. CDR1 is LGHDT and CDR2 is YNNKEL in the germline V gene (reference sequence). CDR3 DNA sequence: TGTGCCAGCAGCCAAGATCTGAGCCTAGCGGGAGGGGATTACTTC. Its translation is CASSQDLSLAGGDYF.

The chain employs TRBV11-2 and TRBJ2-3; TRBD2 matches at 13 bases. CDR3 length: 16 residues. V shed 5 bases and J 4 bases; nucleotides not matched to a gene: 6. The germline gives CDR1 SGHAT, CDR2 FQNNGV. For the CDR3, the DNA is TGTGCCAGCAGCGCCGGGACTAGCGGGGCTGCAGATACGCAGTATTTT. Translation gives CASSAGTSGAADTQYF.

The J gene is TRBJ2-3, the V gene TRBV5-1; TRBD2 might be the D (5 bases). This CDR3 has 16 residues. V was cut by 0 bases and J by 1 base, with 12 bases left in between. Germline values: CDR1 SGHRS, CDR2 YFSETQ. CDR3 sequence reads: CASSLGERSRTDTQYF. The CDR3 nucleotides read TGCGCCAGCAGCTTGGGCGAGCGGAGCCGCACAGATACGCAGTATTTT.

This clone was observed a few times. The genes are TRBV28 and TRBJ1-1; D remains unclear. V was trimmed by 0 bases and J by 1 base, leaving 3 bases between them. The CDR3 is 13 amino acids. CDR1 and CDR2 from the germline V gene are MDHEN and SYDVKM. The CDR3 loop reads CASSLWANTEAFF. The CDR3 DNA follows: TGTGCCAGCAGTTTATGGGCGAACACTGAAGCTTTCTTT.

The chain recombines TRBV5-1 with TRBJ2-3, with D hard to call. Germline V gives CDR1 SGHRS, CDR2 YFSETQ. CDR3 length: 16 residues. The V gene lost 0 bases and the J gene lost 2 bases, with 13 bases spanning the gap. The CDR3 region is CASSLAARGPTDTQYF. DNA for the CDR3: TGCGCCAGCAGCTTGGCCGCCCGTGGGCCCACAGATACGCAGTATTTT.

This clone came up once. The chain joins TRBV4-1 to TRBJ2-7; 11 nucleotides align to TRBD2. The CDR3 length is 14 residues. V trimming: 4 bases; J trimming: 3 bases; junction bases outside the gene matches: 2. Per germline, CDR1 MGHRA and CDR2 YSYEKL. CDR3 residues: CASSLTSGSYEQYF. The DNA for the CDR3 is TGCGCCAGCAGCCTCACTAGCGGGAGCTACGAGCAGTACTTC.